The 19 T cell receptor beta chains below all came from one sample that was sequenced in a study of PD-1 blockade in classical Hodgkin lymphoma. The time point was: cycle 4 day 1 (C4D1), after less than 7 weeks of nivolumab. Relapse was seen in all patients after autologous stem cell transplantation, and brentuximab vedotin exposure was variable. Investigators isolated CD4+ T cells from thawed PBMCs through magnetic negative selection. Sequencing used immunoSEQ multiplex PCR; TCRdb keeps in-frame clones, though not all of them. The sample records tens of thousands of clones, 70% to 80% being singletons. Specimen: CD4+ T cells from blood, collected before the fourth cycle of nivolumab. These TCRs come from a human donor with classical Hodgkin lymphoma.

The chain uses TRBV27 and TRBJ2-7; TRBD1 is a possible D gene (6 bases). This CDR3 spans 12 amino acids. Trimming took off 1 base at V and 6 bases at J, with 7 bases between the two ends. CDR1 is MNHEY and CDR2 is SMNVEV in the germline V gene (reference sequence). The CDR3 DNA reads as TGTGCCAGCAGTTTATTAGGGGGCGAGCAGTACTTC. Translating it yields CASSLLGGEQYF.

V is TRBV18 and J is TRBJ1-3, with D uncertain. V lost 6 bases and J 2 bases, leaving 17 bases between the germline ends. Per the germline V gene, CDR1 is KGHSH and CDR2 is LQKENI. The CDR3 is 16 amino acids. The CDR3 loop is CASSPKVRGAGNTIYF. CDR3 DNA: TGTGCCAGCTCTCCCAAGGTGCGGGGAGCTGGAAACACCATATATTTT.

This chain connects TRBV18 to TRBJ2-3, with a possible D match to TRBD1 (5 bases). Germline assignment: CDR1 KGHSH and CDR2 LQKENI. The V end was cut by 4 bases, the J end by 4 bases, with 15 bases between. The CDR3 sequence is 15 residues long. The CDR3 loop reads CASSLPGGRADTQYF. CDR3 DNA: TGTGCCAGCTCACTGCCCGGTGGCAGGGCAGATACGCAGTATTTT.

The chain joins TRBV5-8 to TRBJ1-1, with 9 bases aligning to TRBD1. Losses at the gene ends were 3 bases for V and 4 bases for J; bases not matched to a gene: 10. The CDR3 has 16 amino acids. Per the germline V gene, CDR1 is SGHTS and CDR2 is YDEGEE. The CDR3 sequence: CASSSWTGVLSTEAFF. The CDR3 DNA follows: TGTGCCAGCAGCTCCTGGACAGGGGTACTTTCCACTGAAGCTTTCTTT.

This chain joins TRBV2 and TRBJ1-6; the D is unclear. The V end was cut by 4 bases, the J end by 7 bases, with 5 bases between. The CDR3 consists of 12 residues. The germline V gene has CDR1 SNHLY and CDR2 FYNNEI. CDR3 coding DNA: TGTGCCAGCAGTGCCCAGAATTCACCCCTCCACTTT. Protein product: CASSAQNSPLHF.

The V gene is TRBV5-4, the J gene TRBJ2-1, with D possibly being TRBD1 (6 bases). CDR1 and CDR2 from the germline V gene are SGHNT and YYREEE (reference sequence). V shed 4 bases and J shed 7 bases, with 12 bases lying between them. CDR3 size: 13 residues. CDR3 loop: CASSLQGANEQFF. As DNA, the CDR3 is TGTGCCAGCAGCCTACAGGGTGCAAATGAGCAGTTCTTC.

This rearrangement joins TRBV29-1 to TRBJ1-2, with a tentative D call TRBD1 (6 bases). Trimming removed 4 bases at V and 1 base at J, with 10 bases between. The CDR3 spans 13 residues. The germline V gene has CDR1 SQVTM and CDR2 ANQGSEA. CDR3 region: CSVGDRSNYGYTF. Written as DNA, the CDR3 is TGCAGCGTTGGAGACAGGAGTAACTATGGCTACACCTTC.

V is TRBV10-3 and J is TRBJ1-6; D may be TRBD1 (5 bases). CDR1 is ENHRY, CDR2 SYGVKD, per germline. The CDR3 covers 15 residues. Trimming pared 10 bases from V and 1 base from J, leaving 14 bases between. For the CDR3, the DNA is TGTGCCACCCAAACAGACAGTTCCTATAATTCACCCCTCCACTTT. This translates into CATQTDSSYNSPLHF.

The gene calls are TRBV12-5 and TRBJ1-1, with D possibly matching TRBD1 (5 bases). CDR3 length equals 14 residues. Trimming cost V 7 bases and J 5 bases, with 17 bases left between them. CDR1 is LGHNT and CDR2 is FRNRAP in the germline V gene. The CDR3 nucleotides are TGTGCTAGTGCCTTCGGGGGGGATGTGACTGAAGCTTTCTTT. Its translation is CASAFGGDVTEAFF. The full variable domain, with the rest looked up from reference TRBV12-5 and TRBJ1-1, is DARVTQTPRHKVTEMGQEVTMRCQPILGHNTVFWYRQTMMQGLELLAYFRNRAPLDDSGMPKDRFSAEMPDATLATLKIQPSEPRDSAVYFCASAFGGDVTEAFFGQGTRLTVV.

The V gene is TRBV19, the J gene TRBJ2-6; a possible D gene is TRBD2 (6 bases). The germline V and J ends were trimmed by 5 bases and 4 bases, with 21 bases remaining between them. Germline V CDR1 and CDR2: LNHDA, SQIVND (reference sequence). The CDR3 has 18 residues. The CDR3 reads CASSARRGSFSGANVLTF. The DNA for the CDR3 is TGTGCCAGTAGTGCCCGGCGGGGCTCCTTTTCCGGGGCCAACGTCCTGACTTTC.

V usage is TRBV9 and J usage is TRBJ2-3; TRBD2 aligns across 10 bases. Germline V gene lookup returns CDR1 SGDLS and CDR2 YYNGEE. The ends lost 0 bases at V and 2 bases at J; junction bases unmatched: 3. The CDR3 runs to 16 residues. CDR3 DNA: TGTGCCAGCAGCGTAGGAACTAGCGGGGACACAGATACGCAGTATTTT. Translation gives CASSVGTSGDTDTQYF. The full variable domain, completed using reference TRBV9 and TRBJ2-3, is DSGVTQTPKHLITATGQRVTLRCSPRSGDLSVYWYQQSLDQGLQFLIQYYNGEERAKGNILERFSAQQFPDLHSELNLSSLELGDSALYFCASSVGTSGDTDTQYFGPGTRLTVL.

This clone was recorded a few times. The chain is built from TRBV12-2 and TRBJ2-7. TRBV12-2 is shown as a pseudogene. CDR3 length equals 15 residues. CDR3 in DNA: TGTGCAAGTCGCTTAGAGTCCCAAAGGGCACTCGAGCAGTACTTC. Its protein is CASRLESQRALEQYF.

This chain links TRBV7-2 with TRBJ2-1; tentatively, D is TRBD1 or TRBD2 (6 bases each). V was pared by 0 bases and J by 8 bases, with 14 bases between. Germline CDR1 SGHTA, CDR2 FQGNSA. CDR3 length: 15 amino acids. The CDR3 here is CASSLASGAGDEQFF. The CDR3, as DNA: TGTGCCAGCAGCTTAGCTTCGGGGGCCGGCGATGAGCAGTTCTTC.

The chain couples TRBV7-9 to TRBJ1-1; TRBD1 aligns across 8 bases. The V segment lost 1 base and the J segment 3 bases; nucleotides outside the gene matches: 7. The germline V gene encodes CDR1 SEHNR and CDR2 FQNEAQ (reference sequence). This CDR3 is built from 16 residues. The CDR3 DNA reads TGTGCCAGCAGCTTAGGTCACAGGGGGATGGACACTGAAGCTTTCTTT. As protein: CASSLGHRGMDTEAFF.

The chain carries TRBV5-4 and TRBJ2-2, with D perhaps TRBD1 (6 bases). This CDR3 has 15 residues. Trimming took 4 bases from V and 0 from J, leaving 10 bases between them. Germline V gene data show CDR1 as SGHNT and CDR2 as YYREEE (reference sequence). DNA of the CDR3: TGTGCCAGCAGCCAAGGACAGCCGAACACCGGGGAGCTGTTTTTT. Amino acid sequence: CASSQGQPNTGELFF.

The rearrangement links TRBV5-4 to TRBJ2-2; D is unresolved. Germline CDR1 SGHNT, CDR2 YYREEE (reference sequence). Trimming cost V 0 bases and J 5 bases, with 5 bases left between them. CDR3 length: 13 amino acids. The CDR3 sequence: CASSLVGTGELFF. In nucleotides, the CDR3 is TGTGCCAGCAGCTTGGTCGGAACCGGGGAGCTGTTTTTT.

V usage is TRBV11-2 and J usage is TRBJ1-5; TRBD1 is a possible D gene (6 bases). Germline V gene lookup returns CDR1 SGHAT and CDR2 FQNNGV. The length of the CDR3 is 16 residues. Trimming left V 4 bases short and J 1 base short, with 14 bases between. CDR3 DNA sequence: TGTGCCAGCAGCTATATCACAGGGTGGAGCAATCAGCCCCAGCATTTT. Amino acid sequence: CASSYITGWSNQPQHF.

This chain links TRBV28 with TRBJ2-7, with TRBD2 matching 8 bases. Germline trimming cut 3 bases from V and 0 bases from J; bases unmatched to any gene: 7. The CDR3 runs to 16 residues. The germline gives CDR1 MDHEN, CDR2 SYDVKM. The CDR3 coding sequence is TGTGCCAGCAGTTTCACACTAGCGGCACTCTCCTACGAGCAGTACTTC. This sequence encodes CASSFTLAALSYEQYF.

V gene TRBV19 combines with J gene TRBJ2-1; 8 bases map to TRBD1. CDR3 size: 16 residues. Germline CDR1 reads LNHDA; CDR2 reads SQIVND (reference sequence). Losses at the gene ends were 4 bases for V and 9 bases for J; bases not matched to a gene: 14. For the CDR3, the DNA is TGTGCCAGTAGTACCCCCGGGACAGGTCTTAATACTGAGCAGTTCTTC. This translates into CASSTPGTGLNTEQFF.